This T cell receptor beta chain was captured by sequencing in a study of T cell repertoires in cytomegalovirus infection. TCRdb re-called the reads through MiXCR, storing one row per CDR3 protein. The repertoire holds approximately 730,000 distinct CDR3 sequences, with roughly 33% as singletons. The CDR3 covers 16 residues. V shed 5 bases and J shed 1 base, with 18 bases lying between them. Looked up from germline, CDR1 is SEHNR and CDR2 is FQNEAQ (reference sequence). About this clonotype: Antigen specificity is unknown.

This receptor was identified in a human donor in good health (CMV status not recorded). Some clones in this sample may be carry-over from other donors' samples. The sequences come from cultured PBMCs, collected from culture after CMV antigen stimulation. The rearrangement joins TRBV7-9 to TRBJ2-7, with D possibly TRBD2 on 5 matching bases. The CDR3 loop is CASSEKSYGVSYEQYF. In nucleotides, the CDR3 is TGTGCCAGCAGCGAAAAGTCGTACGGGGTTTCCTACGAGCAGTACTTC.